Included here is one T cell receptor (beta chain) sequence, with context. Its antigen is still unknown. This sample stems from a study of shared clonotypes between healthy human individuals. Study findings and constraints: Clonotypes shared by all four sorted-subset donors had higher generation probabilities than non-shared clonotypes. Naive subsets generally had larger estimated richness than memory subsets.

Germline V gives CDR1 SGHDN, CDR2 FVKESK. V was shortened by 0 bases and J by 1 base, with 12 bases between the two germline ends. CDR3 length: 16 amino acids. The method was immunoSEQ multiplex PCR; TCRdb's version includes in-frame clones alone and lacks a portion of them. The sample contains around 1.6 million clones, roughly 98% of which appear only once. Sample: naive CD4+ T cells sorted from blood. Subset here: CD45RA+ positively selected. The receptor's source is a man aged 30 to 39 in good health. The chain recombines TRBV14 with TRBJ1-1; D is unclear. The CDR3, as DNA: TGTGCCAGCAGCCAAGATCGGGGATTACAGAACACTGAAGCTTTCTTT. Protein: CASSQDRGLQNTEAFF.